This T cell receptor (beta chain) was captured in a study of cytomegalovirus exposure and HLA in healthy donors. At the level of the study: Of some 360 genotyped donors, 81% clustered with self-reported Caucasian donors. Regarding the study as a whole: Some V segments, including TRBV6-2 and TRBV6-3, were excluded as indistinguishable. A missense DCLRE1C variant was associated with V- and J-gene trimming of TCR beta chains in a later analysis, and an independent cohort replicated the association. The dataset shows that most TCR sequences were rare, while some public TCRs occurred in many donors.

Trimming removed 3 bases from V and 5 bases from J, with 7 bases in between. Per the germline V gene, CDR1 is MGHDK and CDR2 is SYGVNS. There are 12 residues in the CDR3. A remark on this clone: Its antigen is undetermined.

A multiplex PCR was run with 60 Vbeta primers and 13 Jbeta primers. Clones were sequenced by immunoSEQ multiplex PCR, and TCRdb holds only the in-frame ones, with some missing. The data contain about 150,000 clones, 75% of them seen just once; the ten biggest clones take up roughly 1.4%. This sequence was found in a man between 18 and 35 years old in good health and CMV-seronegative. This sequence joins TRBV25-1 and TRBJ2-5, with TRBD1 as a possible D gene (6 bases). The material sequenced was PBMCs. CDR3 coding DNA: TGTGCCAGCAGTGACCAGGGGGAGACCCAGTACTTC. Amino acid sequence: CASSDQGETQYF.